The rows below give T cell receptor beta chains drawn from one sample of a study of neurological immune-mediated disorders. TCRdb re-derived calls from the 5' RACE reads in MiXCR, one entry per CDR3 protein. The sample lists tens of thousands of distinct CDR3 sequences; around 3.8% were seen once. Sequencing used PBMCs. Source of these receptors: a woman aged 45 to 65 with multiple sclerosis. The CDR3 runs from the conserved cysteine through the conserved F or W. The D gene is left open where the match is weak. Some rows have no size entry. The others give once, few or many, or a class for an expanded clone.

D: -
V: TRBV24-1
J: TRBJ2-5
size: many
CDR3: CATSDRGNKETQYF
DNA: TGTGCCACCAGTGACAGAGGGAACAAGGAGACCCAGTACTTC

D: TRBD1
V: TRBV29-1
J: TRBJ2-6
size: many
CDR3: CSVTGGSWANVLTF
DNA: TGCAGCGTTACAGGGGGCAGTTGGGCCAACGTCCTGACTTTC

D: TRBD2
V: TRBV3-1
J: TRBJ2-1
size: -
CDR3: CASSPEPGLAHEQFF
DNA: TGTGCCAGCAGCCCAGAACCGGGACTAGCTCATGAGCAGTTCTTC

D: TRBD2
V: TRBV3-1
J: TRBJ2-7
size: many
CDR3: CASSQRGGLAGGYEQYF
DNA: TGTGCCAGCAGCCAAAGAGGCGGACTAGCGGGAGGCTACGAGCAGTACTTC

D: -
V: TRBV7-6
J: TRBJ2-3
size: -
CDR3: CASSYSYRGTDTQYF
DNA: TGTGCCAGCAGCTACTCTTATCGGGGCACAGATACGCAGTATTTT

D: -
V: TRBV5-1
J: TRBJ2-3
size: many
CDR3: CASSKSRTGSGGTDTQYF
DNA: TGCGCCAGCAGCAAATCGAGGACAGGATCCGGAGGGACAGATACGCAGTATTTT

D: -
V: TRBV20-1
J: TRBJ1-1
size: many
CDR3: CSASFVRDRKAFF
DNA: TGCAGTGCTAGCTTTGTCCGGGACCGCAAAGCTTTCTTT

D: -
V: TRBV10-3
J: TRBJ2-7
size: many
CDR3: CAISDLSYEQYF
DNA: TGTGCCATCAGTGACCTTTCCTACGAGCAGTACTTC

D: TRBD1
V: TRBV20-1
J: TRBJ1-1
size: many
CDR3: CSAREGTGNTEAFF
DNA: TGCAGTGCTAGAGAGGGGACAGGGAACACTGAAGCTTTCTTT

D: -
V: TRBV20-1
J: TRBJ1-1
size: many
CDR3: CSARAEGHTEAFF
DNA: TGCAGTGCTAGAGCTGAGGGGCACACTGAAGCTTTCTTT

D: TRBD1
V: TRBV27
J: TRBJ2-3
size: many
CDR3: CASLGQHQPQYF
DNA: TGTGCCAGCCTGGGACAGCATCAGCCCCAGTATTTT

D: TRBD1
V: TRBV24-1
J: TRBJ2-7
size: many
CDR3: CATSASGTGTYEQYF
DNA: TGTGCCACCAGTGCCTCCGGGACAGGCACCTACGAGCAGTACTTC

D: -
V: TRBV5-1
J: TRBJ1-5
size: many
CDR3: CASSPGASNQPQHF
DNA: TGCGCCAGCAGCCCCGGGGCAAGCAATCAGCCCCAGCATTTT

D: -
V: TRBV12-3/TRBV12-4
J: TRBJ1-2
size: many
CDR3: CASSFGRTPYGYTF
DNA: TGTGCCAGCAGTTTTGGCAGGACCCCGTATGGCTACACCTTC

D: TRBD2
V: TRBV6-6
J: TRBJ2-1
size: many
CDR3: CASRPAGGYYNEQFF
DNA: TGTGCCAGCAGACCAGCGGGAGGGTACTACAATGAGCAGTTCTTC

D: -
V: TRBV7-2
J: TRBJ2-1
size: few
CDR3: CASSLVRGYNEQFF
DNA: TGTGCCAGCAGCTTAGTACGGGGGTACAATGAGCAGTTCTTC

D: -
V: TRBV15
J: TRBJ2-7
size: -
CDR3: CATSRTGTHYEQYF
DNA: TGTGCCACCAGCAGGACCGGGACTCATTACGAGCAGTACTTC

D: -
V: TRBV7-6
J: TRBJ1-3
size: many
CDR3: CAGGEVGNTIYF
DNA: TGTGCCGGGGGGGAGGTTGGAAACACCATATATTTT

D: TRBD2
V: TRBV30
J: TRBJ2-1
size: many
CDR3: CAWSVRTSGYNEQFF
DNA: TGTGCCTGGAGTGTACGAACTAGCGGATACAATGAGCAGTTCTTC